These T cell receptor beta chains were read from a single sample in a study of T cells in Graves' hyperthyroidism and ophthalmopathy. TCRdb reprocessed the multiplex PCR reads via MiXCR and lists one record per CDR3 protein. The sample lists 480,000 or so distinct CDR3 sequences; roughly 45% were seen once. Sequenced material: peripheral blood or thyroid tissue (not recorded which). These receptors were obtained from an adult woman with Graves' disease, either hyperthyroidism or ophthalmopathy (not recorded which). CDR3s include the opening cysteine and the closing phenylalanine or tryptophan. D genes are given only for firm matches. The listing skips clone size in some rows; elsewhere it reads once, few, many or a size class.

D gene | clone size | J gene | V gene | CDR3 protein | CDR3 DNA
TRBD2 | NA | TRBJ2-2 | TRBV2 | CAISGLAANTGELFF | TGTGCCATCTCTGGACTAGCGGCGAACACCGGGGAGCTGTTTTTT
NA | NA | TRBJ1-5 | TRBV6-5 | CASSYVGPGRPQHF | TGTGCCAGCAGTTACGTGGGTCCCGGGAGGCCCCAGCATTTT
TRBD1 | few | TRBJ1-5 | TRBV15 | CATSDPGQSNQPQHF | TGTGCCACCAGCGACCCGGGACAGAGCAATCAGCCCCAGCATTTT
NA | NA | TRBJ1-2 | TRBV20-1 | CSAIPPGAYGYTF | TGCAGTGCTATCCCACCAGGGGCCTACGGCTACACCTTC
TRBD1 | NA | TRBJ1-2 | TRBV7-9 | CASSLYPPGGGGDYGYTF | TGCGCCAGCAGCCTCTACCCCCCCGGCGGAGGGGGCGACTATGGCTACACCTTC
NA | NA | TRBJ1-2 | TRBV20-1 | CSAYSGGYTF | TGCAGTGCTTACAGCGGCGGCTACACCTTC
NA | NA | TRBJ1-1 | TRBV7-3 | CASSLEWGLEAFF | TGTGCCAGCAGCTTGGAGTGGGGCTTGGAAGCTTTCTTT
TRBD1 | NA | TRBJ1-2 | TRBV7-2 | CASSLGGQFYGYTF | TGTGCCAGCAGCTTAGGGGGACAGTTCTATGGCTACACCTTC
NA | NA | TRBJ1-5 | TRBV2 | CANSRTVVSNQPQHF | TGTGCCAACAGCCGGACGGTTGTGAGCAATCAGCCCCAGCATTTT
TRBD1 | NA | TRBJ1-2 | TRBV15 | CATSSLHMTGLYGYTF | TGTGCCACCAGCAGCTTGCACATGACAGGGCTATATGGCTACACCTTC